The 15 T cell receptor beta chains listed next were all sequenced from one sample in a study of CD8 T cells in Susac syndrome. An input of about 0.5 to 1 ug of RNA was subjected to reverse transcription using random hexamers. TCRdb passed the immunoSEQ multiplex PCR reads through MiXCR, listing each CDR3 protein once. The sample holds under 300,000 distinct CDR3 sequences; 90% to 96% are singletons and the top ten take 0.095% to 0.12%. The sample was CD4+ T cells from PBMCs. Receptors originate from a human donor with Susac syndrome.

The V and J genes are TRBV6-5 and TRBJ1-4; perhaps TRBD1 as D (6 bases). Trimming took off 2 bases at V and 2 bases at J, with 18 bases between the two ends. The CDR3 contains 18 residues. Per germline, CDR1 MNHEY and CDR2 SVGAGI. The DNA of the CDR3 is TGTGCCAGCAGTTACGGTCCGGGGGCTTTGAAGACTAATGAAAAACTGTTTTTT. As protein: CASSYGPGALKTNEKLFF.

The chain uses TRBV1 and TRBJ1-2; TRBD1 is the table's D call, not checked against the DNA. TRBV1 is marked as a pseudogene. This CDR3 contains 13 residues. As DNA, the CDR3 is TGCACCAGCAGCCAGACTAGGGGGCGCGGCTACACCTTC. Encoded protein: CTSSQTRGRGYTF.

This clonotype occurred once. The chain links TRBV29-1 to TRBJ1-2, with 7 bases that match TRBD1. V lost 7 bases and J lost 4; bases outside the gene matches: 9. Germline-derived CDR1 and CDR2 are SQVTM and ANQGSEA. The CDR3 length is 13 residues. CDR3 DNA sequence: TGCAGCGCGGGATCCGGGACAGCCTATGGCTACACCTTC. This translates into CSAGSGTAYGYTF.

The rearrangement joins TRBV20-1 to TRBJ1-2; 10 nucleotides align to TRBD1. The V gene's germline CDR1 is DFQATT and CDR2 SNEGSKA (reference sequence). This CDR3 is built from 15 residues. Trimming removed 3 bases from V and 5 bases from J; junction bases left unmatched: 9. The CDR3 spells CSASSGQGVSYGYTF. CDR3 nucleotide sequence: TGCAGTGCTAGTTCCGGACAGGGGGTTAGTTATGGCTACACCTTC.

The chain employs TRBV10-3 and TRBJ2-5; 7 bases align to TRBD2. Germline values: CDR1 ENHRY, CDR2 SYGVKD. V lost 4 bases and J lost 4; bases outside the gene matches: 3. This CDR3 contains 13 residues. The CDR3 DNA is TGTGCCATCAGTGTCCGGGAGGCAGAGACCCAGTACTTC. Its translation: CAISVREAETQYF.

This chain connects TRBV12-3 or TRBV12-4 to TRBJ2-7; 11 bases match TRBD2. The CDR3 contains 14 residues. The J segment lost 0 bases and the V segment lost 10 bases, leaving 5 bases of the junction unmatched. CDR3 sequence: CATSSGRSSYEQYF. DNA for the CDR3: TGTGCCACCTCTAGCGGGAGGAGCTCCTACGAGCAGTACTTC.

This sequence joins TRBV20-1 and TRBJ2-5; 10 nucleotides align to TRBD2. This CDR3 is 16 amino acids long. The V gene end was trimmed by 0 bases and the J gene end by 2 bases; junction bases not matched to a gene: 6. CDR1 DFQATT and CDR2 SNEGSKA come from the germline V gene (reference sequence). In DNA form, the CDR3 reads TGCAGTGCTAGAGACCCAGCGGGAGGGAGACAAGAGACCCAGTACTTC. Protein: CSARDPAGGRQETQYF.

This clonotype was observed once. The chain has TRBV12-3 or TRBV12-4 and TRBJ2-7; 11 bases match TRBD1. CDR3 size: 14 residues. The V segment lost 7 bases and the J segment 6 bases; nucleotides outside the gene matches: 8. The CDR3 sequence is CASNRDRGSGEQYF. The CDR3 DNA sequence: TGTGCCAGCAACCGGGACAGGGGGTCAGGCGAGCAGTACTTC.

The chain combines TRBV3-1 with TRBJ2-7, with 8 bases fitting TRBD2. This CDR3 is built from 13 residues. Germline V gene sequence: CDR1 LGHDT, CDR2 YNNKEL (reference sequence). The V and J ends lost 8 bases and 4 bases, in that order; junction bases with no gene match: 7. CDR3 sequence: CASGSGSIYEQYF. In DNA, the CDR3 is TGTGCCAGCGGGAGCGGGAGTATATACGAGCAGTACTTC.

The gene calls are TRBV21-1 and TRBJ2-6. TRBV21-1 is given as a pseudogene. This CDR3 has 15 amino acids. The CDR3 bases are TGTGCCAGGAGCTTCGGATGCTGCGGGGCCAACGTCCTGACTTTC. This gives the protein CARSFGCCGANVLTF.

The rearrangement uses TRBV29-1 and TRBJ1-1; 8 nucleotides match TRBD1. V gave up 5 bases and J gave up 1 base; unmatched junction bases: 3. The CDR3 length is 13 residues. Germline V gives CDR1 SQVTM, CDR2 ANQGSEA. The CDR3 bases are TGCAGCGTTTGGGGGACAGGGAACACTGAAGCTTTCTTT. Translated, it gives CSVWGTGNTEAFF.

This chain links TRBV3-1 with TRBJ2-7; 14 bases line up with TRBD2. The CDR3 loop spans 21 amino acids. With V trimmed by 2 bases and J by 2 bases, 17 bases remained unmatched. In germline, CDR1 is LGHDT, CDR2 YNNKEL (reference sequence). Here the CDR3 reads CASSQLPWRGLAGERAYEQYF. For the CDR3, the DNA is TGTGCCAGCAGCCAACTACCATGGCGGGGACTAGCGGGAGAGAGGGCCTACGAGCAGTACTTC.

V and J are TRBV2 and TRBJ2-5, with D possibly matching TRBD1 (6 bases). Trimming took 4 bases from V and 5 from J, leaving 11 bases between them. The CDR3 extends over 13 amino acids. In germline, CDR1 is SNHLY, CDR2 FYNNEI. The CDR3, as DNA: TGTGCCAGCAGTGGACAGGTTGATGAGACCCAGTACTTC. This translates into CASSGQVDETQYF.

The rearrangement joins TRBV12-3 or TRBV12-4 to TRBJ2-4; 7 nucleotides agree with TRBD1. Trimming at V came to 6 bases and at J to 6 bases, leaving 8 bases not matched to a gene. The CDR3 is 14 residues long. The CDR3 bases are TGTGCCAGCAGGTCTACCGGGACAGTAAACATTCAGTACTTC. It yields the protein CASRSTGTVNIQYF.

The V and J genes are TRBV6-4 and TRBJ2-1, with a tentative D call TRBD2 (5 bases). This CDR3 spans 13 amino acids. CDR1 is MRHNA, CDR2 SNTAGT, per germline. Trimming took off 6 bases at V and 7 bases at J, with 13 bases between the two ends. CDR3 amino acids: CASSEDYGNEQFF. The CDR3 nucleotides read TGTGCCAGCAGCGAAGACTACGGGAATGAGCAGTTCTTC.